This paragraph reports one T cell receptor beta chain. Individuals drawn from 20 to 30 US areas were roughly 18 to 100 years old. Cohort 3 recovered donors had two negative PCRs, clearance, or symptom resolution. The entry originates in a study of blood T cell repertoires in COVID-19. Across the study: T cells, B-cell-depleted T cells, or PBMCs provided the cDNA or gDNA that served as material.

TCRdb's copy holds only in-frame clones and misses some; the assay was immunoSEQ multiplex PCR. This table holds 200,000 to 250,000 clones, approximately 90% found once. CDR1 is GTSNPN and CDR2 is SVGIG in the germline V gene (reference sequence). The V end was cut by 4 bases, the J end by 5 bases, with 14 bases between. The CDR3 length is 13 residues. This clonotype was obtained from a man younger than 45 who had recovered from COVID-19. The V gene is TRBV30, the J gene TRBJ1-1; a weak D match, TRBD1 (5 bases). The specimen sequenced was PBMCs or T cells enriched from blood (not recorded which). CDR3 in amino acids: CAWKSRGFTEAFF. The CDR3, as DNA: TGTGCCTGGAAATCTAGGGGTTTTACTGAAGCTTTCTTT.